This T cell receptor beta chain was sequenced during a study of PD-L1 blockade in urothelial cancer. Study details: After treatment start, blood was analyzed at 3 weeks (second dose) and at 6 weeks. Typically, measured as a median, blood samples had over 120,000 T cells.

Generated by immunoSEQ multiplex PCR, the TCRdb table keeps only in-frame clones and is missing some. The sample consists of tens of thousands of clones, roughly 81% of them appearing once. Time point given: peripheral blood 6 weeks after treatment start. The CDR3 totals 12 residues. The chain carries TRBV12-1 and TRBJ1-5; the table gives TRBD1 as D, unverified against the DNA. TRBV12-1 is a pseudogene. Sequencing was performed on PBMCs, taken around atezolizumab (anti-PD-L1) treatment. The receptor was derived from a man between 65 and 85 years old with urothelial cancer. In nucleotides, the CDR3 is TGTGCCAGCAGCTTTAGCACGTGGGCCTCACATTTT. This codes for CASSFSTWASHF.